This T cell receptor (beta chain) is drawn from a study of breast tumors, draining lymph nodes, adjacent tissues. Trimming cost V 0 bases and J 2 bases, with 12 bases left between them. Germline-derived CDR1 and CDR2 are SGDLS and YYNGEE. This CDR3 is 15 amino acids long. Breast cancer patients provided tissue from their axillary draining lymph nodes. TCRdb reprocessed the multiplex PCR reads via MiXCR and lists one record per CDR3 protein. The data contain around 300,000 distinct CDR3 sequences, more than 30% of them singletons. Many counts were recorded for this clonotype. V gene TRBV9 combines with J gene TRBJ2-7; TRBD2 is a possible D gene (6 bases). The sequencing sample was made of axillary lymph node tissue. This TCR derives from a female donor with breast cancer. Some clones in this sample may be carry-over from other donors' samples. This chain's CDR3 is CASSVAPGLTYEQYF. The CDR3 nucleotides are TGTGCCAGCAGCGTAGCTCCGGGACTTACCTACGAGCAGTACTTC.